The next 5 T cell receptor beta chains were all read from a single sample in a study of blood T cell repertoires in COVID-19. Libraries were prepared by immunoSEQ multiplex PCR; TCRdb keeps only in-frame clonotypes and omits some of them. The table has 68,000 or so clones, roughly four fifths seen once. Input material: peripheral blood. The receptor set was obtained from a human donor in a cohort sampled during active COVID-19.

The gene calls are TRBV5-4 and TRBJ2-2; the match to TRBD1 covers 10 bases. V lost 3 bases and J lost 4; bases outside the gene matches: 3. From germline, CDR1 is SGHNT and CDR2 YYREEE (reference sequence). There are 15 residues in the CDR3. The CDR3: CASSSRDRGTGELFF. In DNA form, the CDR3 reads TGTGCCAGCAGCTCCCGGGACAGGGGCACCGGGGAGCTGTTTTTT.

This clone has more than one count but fewer than ten. CDR3 amino acids: CASSLLEGYTF. Here the CDR3 DNA reads TGTGCCAGTAGCCTGCTTGAGGGCTACACCTTC. The gene calls are TRBV19 and TRBJ1-2; D is unclear. Germline lookup yields CDR1 LNHDA and CDR2 SQIVND (reference sequence). The CDR3 runs to 11 residues. With 6 bases removed from V and 8 bases from J, the gap between germline ends came to 10 bases. Looking up the rest from reference TRBV19 and TRBJ1-2 gives the full variable domain: DGGITQSPKYLFRKEGQNVTLSCEQNLNHDAMYWYRQDPGQGLRLIYYSQIVNDFQKGDIAEGYSVSREKKESFPLTVTSAQKNPTAFYLCASSLLEGYTFGSGTRLTVV.

The V and J genes are TRBV12-3 or TRBV12-4 and TRBJ2-3; D may be TRBD2 (7 bases). The CDR3 consists of 12 residues. The V gene lost 6 bases and the J gene lost 9 bases, with 13 bases spanning the gap. CDR3 region: CASSKGGVTQYF. Here the CDR3 DNA reads TGTGCCAGCAGCAAGGGGGGGGTGACGCAGTATTTT.

The chain uses TRBV7-8 and TRBJ1-1; D is unresolved. Trimming left V 4 bases short and J 5 bases short, with 11 bases between. The CDR3 loop spans 13 amino acids. From germline, CDR1 is SGHVS and CDR2 FQNEAQ. The CDR3 loop is CASSSIGSTEAFF. The CDR3 DNA reads as TGTGCCAGCAGCTCCATCGGTAGTACTGAAGCTTTCTTT. The full variable domain, rest sourced from reference TRBV7-8 and TRBJ1-1, is GAGVSQSPRYKVAKRGQDVALRCDPISGHVSLFWYQQALGQGPEFLTYFQNEAQLDKSGLPSDRFFAERPEGSVSTLKIQRTQQEDSAVYLCASSSIGSTEAFFGQGTRLTVV.

V is TRBV24-1 and J is TRBJ1-4; 7 bases line up with TRBD1. The length of the CDR3 is 15 residues. Germline V CDR1 and CDR2: KGHDR, SFDVKD. Trimming took 5 bases from V and 1 from J; bases not matched to a gene: 3. Here the CDR3 DNA reads TGTGCCACCAGTGCATCAGGGGGAACTAATGAAAAACTGTTTTTT. As protein: CATSASGGTNEKLFF.